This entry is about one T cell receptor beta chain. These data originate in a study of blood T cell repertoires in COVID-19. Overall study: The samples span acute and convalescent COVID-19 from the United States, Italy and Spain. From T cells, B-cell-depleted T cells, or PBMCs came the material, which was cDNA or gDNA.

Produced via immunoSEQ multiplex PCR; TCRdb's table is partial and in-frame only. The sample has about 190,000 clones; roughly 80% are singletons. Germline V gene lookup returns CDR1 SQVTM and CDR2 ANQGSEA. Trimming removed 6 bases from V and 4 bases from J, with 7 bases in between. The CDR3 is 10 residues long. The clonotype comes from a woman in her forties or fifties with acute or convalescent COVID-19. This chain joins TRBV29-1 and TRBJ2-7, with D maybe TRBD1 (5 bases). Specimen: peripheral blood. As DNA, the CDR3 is TGCAGCGTAGGGGCGTACGAGCAGTACTTC. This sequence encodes CSVGAYEQYF.